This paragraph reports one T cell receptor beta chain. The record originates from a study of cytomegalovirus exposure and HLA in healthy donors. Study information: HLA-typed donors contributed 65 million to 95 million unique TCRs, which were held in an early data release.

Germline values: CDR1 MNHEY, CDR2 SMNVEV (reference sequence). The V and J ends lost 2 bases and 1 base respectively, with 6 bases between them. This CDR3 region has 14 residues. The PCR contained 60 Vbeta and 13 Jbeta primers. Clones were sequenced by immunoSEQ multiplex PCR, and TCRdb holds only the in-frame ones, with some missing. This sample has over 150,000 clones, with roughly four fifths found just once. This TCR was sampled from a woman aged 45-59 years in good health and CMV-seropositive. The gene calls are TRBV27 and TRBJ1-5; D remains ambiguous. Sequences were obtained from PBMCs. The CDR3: CASSLLGSNQPQHF. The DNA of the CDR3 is TGTGCCAGCAGTTTACTGGGCAGCAATCAGCCCCAGCATTTT.